This record covers a single T cell receptor (beta chain). What it binds is unknown. PCR amplification relied on 60 Vbeta primers (plus 13 Jbeta primers). Generated by immunoSEQ multiplex PCR, the TCRdb table keeps only in-frame clones and is missing some. The sample yields around 120,000 clones, approximately 80% seen once. This sample stems from a study of cytomegalovirus exposure and HLA in healthy donors. Study-wide results and caveats: Altogether, about 160 TCR beta chains were recorded as cytomegalovirus-associated.

The CDR3 is 18 amino acids. Sequenced input: PBMCs. V is TRBV21-1 and J is TRBJ2-1; the tabulated D call, TRBD2, remains unverified against the DNA. TRBV21-1 is an annotated pseudogene. The source is a male donor in good health and CMV-seropositive. The CDR3 DNA sequence: TGTGCCAGCAGCCCAAGCCCGAGACTAGCGGGAGACGACAATGAGCAGTTCTTC. It specifies CASSPSPRLAGDDNEQFF.